Shown below are 9 T cell receptor beta chains from a single sample sequenced in a study of Graves' ophthalmopathy and Graves' hyperthyroidism. RNA served as the template for amplifying TCR beta CDR3 regions. A first-round RT-PCR used HTBI primers, followed by a second-round multiplex PCR. TCRdb redid the calling of the multiplex PCR reads with MiXCR, one entry per CDR3 protein. The table records 600,000 to 700,000 distinct CDR3 sequences, more than 40% of them present only once. Source material: peripheral blood. The receptors originated from an adult man with Graves' ophthalmopathy.

This chain connects TRBV29-1 to TRBJ1-1, with a tentative D call TRBD1 (5 bases). Per the germline V gene, CDR1 is SQVTM and CDR2 is ANQGSEA. V gave up 5 bases and J gave up 5 bases, with 15 bases separating them. CDR3 size: 13 residues. In nucleotides, the CDR3 is TGCAGCGTTATGGTAACAGGAGGGACTGAAGCTTTCTTT. It specifies CSVMVTGGTEAFF.

A note on this clonotype: The junction departs from germline at one end; a sequencing error may be responsible. The V gene is TRBV7-9, the J gene TRBJ1-4; D is unresolved. This CDR3 contains 14 residues. Germline CDR1 SEHNR, CDR2 FQNEAQ (reference sequence). CDR3 bases: TGTGCTAGCAGCTCATCCAGGAATAATGAAAAACTGTTTTTT. The encoded protein is CASSSSRNNEKLFF.

On this clonotype itself: Just one base apart from a much larger clone, this may be a read error. The rearrangement links TRBV7-2 to TRBJ1-1; D unclear. Germline V gene sequence: CDR1 SGHTA, CDR2 FQGNSA. This CDR3 is built from 12 residues. CDR3: CASSLIYTEALF. CDR3 bases: TGTGCCAGCAGCTTAATATACACTGAAGCTCTCTTT.

The chain employs TRBV25-1 and TRBJ1-2, with 7 bases matching TRBD1. Germline V gene data show CDR1 as MGHDK and CDR2 as SYGVNS. CDR3 size: 17 residues. With 6 bases clipped from V and 5 bases from J, the junction kept 18 bases outside the gene matches. The CDR3 sequence is CASSVEDRPTGPYGYTF. The DNA of the CDR3 is TGTGCCAGCAGCGTTGAAGATCGCCCGACAGGGCCATATGGCTACACCTTC.

This clonotype showed up many times. The CDR3 region is CASEKGDSNQPQHF. The CDR3 nucleotides are TGTGCCAGCGAGAAAGGGGACAGCAATCAGCCCCAGCATTTT. The J gene is TRBJ1-5, the V gene TRBV6-1; D is possibly TRBD1 (5 bases). Per germline, CDR1 MNHNS and CDR2 SASEGT. The CDR3 length is 14 residues. V shed 8 bases and J shed 1 base, with 12 bases lying between them.

J is TRBJ2-7 and V is TRBV29-1, with D tentatively TRBD1 (6 bases). Trimming left V 5 bases short and J 10 bases short, with 12 bases between. This CDR3 has 10 amino acids. Germline lookup yields CDR1 SQVTM and CDR2 ANQGSEA. The CDR3, as DNA: TGCAGCGTTCGGGACACGAATCAGTACTTC. Translated, it gives CSVRDTNQYF.

This clonotype was seen ten or more times. V gene TRBV2 combines with J gene TRBJ2-7, with D perhaps TRBD2 (6 bases). Germline values: CDR1 SNHLY, CDR2 FYNNEI. The V and J ends lost 6 bases and 3 bases respectively, with 15 bases between them. The CDR3 spans 14 residues. Here the CDR3 DNA reads TGTGCCAGCAGGACTAGGGACGGGAGCTACGAGCAGTACTTC. Amino acids: CASRTRDGSYEQYF.

This clonotype was detected many times. The chain has TRBV7-9 and TRBJ1-1, with unresolved D. Deletions cut 2 bases from V and 4 bases from J, with 8 bases between. Germline CDR1 is SEHNR and CDR2 is FQNEAQ (reference sequence). The CDR3 spans 13 residues. CDR3 DNA sequence: TGTGCCAGCAGCTTACCCAGAGGCACTGAAGCTTTCTTT. Its translation is CASSLPRGTEAFF. Together with reference TRBV7-9 and TRBJ1-1, the CDR3 gives the full variable domain: DTGVSQNPRHKITKRGQNVTFRCDPISEHNRLYWYRQTLGQGPEFLTYFQNEAQLEKSRLLSDRFSAERPKGSFSTLEIQRTEQGDSAMYLCASSLPRGTEAFFGQGTRLTVV.

The chain recombines TRBV12-3 or TRBV12-4 with TRBJ1-4; 8 bases fit TRBD1. The CDR3 length is 15 residues. Losses at the gene ends were 6 bases for V and 7 bases for J; bases not matched to a gene: 10. CDR3 amino acids: CASRAGQGTGEKLFF. As DNA, the CDR3 is TGTGCCAGCAGAGCCGGACAGGGCACAGGTGAAAAACTGTTTTTT.